The subject of this entry is one T cell receptor beta chain. This clone was observed once. What antigen it recognizes has not been identified. A read error may account for a junction end that differs from germline. The library was made by the immunoSEQ multiplex PCR assay. For the multiplex PCR, a mixture combining 60 forward primers for TCR Vbeta segments and 13 reverse primers for TCR Jbeta segments was used. A multiplex PCR assay on genomic DNA amplified the CDR3 region of rearranged TCR beta genes. On the Illumina HiSeq System, the amplified TCR beta libraries were sequenced as 87-base-pair reads. As for the original processing: Across the 500 to 700 repertoires, a later analysis counted some 81 million unique TCR beta chains, around 10 million of which were shared by at least two donors. To remove PCR and sequencing errors, raw reads were error-corrected and collapsed into unique sequences using a nearest-neighbor algorithm that merged closely related sequences. Alignment of CDR3 sequences to IMGT reference sequences was used to assign V, D and J gene segments. Each retained sequence needed at least a six-nucleotide match to both a V gene segment and a J gene segment. A rearrangement counted as productive if the CDR3 had no stop codons and remained in frame with V and J, and every other rearrangement counted as non-productive. CDR3 was defined by IMGT convention, running from the second conserved V-encoded cysteine to the conserved J-encoded phenylalanine. Sequences without an unambiguous match to a single V gene segment were excluded from the earlier analysis of about 640 of the donors. In an earlier analysis of approximately 590 of the donors, a V segment was called functional when productive rearrangements were above 56.7%, and segregating when the standard deviation between donors exceeded 5%. A statistical classification framework was developed to diagnose cytomegalovirus status using the catalog of TCR beta chain sequences. V and J gene assignment, in a later analysis, came from comparing TCR nucleotide sequences with IMGT/GENE-DB human TR gene sequences. A later analysis assigned CDR3 sequences and most-parsimonious VDJ recombination scenarios with the TCRdist pipeline. In a later analysis, every TCR beta chain was defined by the combination of its CDR3 amino acid sequence and its V-gene family, and reads without a unique V-gene family were dropped. A later analysis removed over 500 highly shared, low-generation-probability nucleotide sequences to deal with suspected cross-contamination and a sequencing artifact. For each public chain, a later analysis derived a clonal expansion index from normalized ranks of inferred template counts within each repertoire. In a later analysis, generation probabilities were computed with a VDJ recombination model fitted to out-of-frame rearrangements, and the resulting probabilities were checked against IGoR. In a later analysis, hypergeometric tests were used to score TCR-TCR, TCR-HLA and TCR-CMV co-occurrence, with a repertoire-size bias correction applied to TCR pairs. A later analysis estimated false discovery rates by permuting HLA or CMV assignments 20 times. In a later analysis, co-occurring TCRs were grouped using DBSCAN, and TCRdist sequence similarity was added for clustering within HLA-allele-positive subsets. For co-occurrence clustering, repertoires with fewer than 30,000 or more than 120,000 public chains were excluded, along with roughly 5 repertoires with anomalous nucleotide sharing. Held by TCRdb, this immuneACCESS table contains in-frame sequences only and omits some clones. Under half of the omission traces to an unresolved V gene where checked; the cause of the rest is unknown. That table supplies the V and J calls and clone size; D and trimming were determined from the DNA. Within this sample are about 130,000 clones, with 70% to 85% of them counted one time only. The top ten clonotypes cover about 6.8% of the sample.

The cohort comprised 710 or so healthy bone marrow donors. At the time of sampling, all cohort members were nominally healthy, though unrecorded immune exposures were likely present. The donor was CMV seropositive and was included in the group of some 290 seropositive cohort members. Each donor provided a peripheral blood sample, and peripheral blood mononuclear cells were used for TCR beta sequencing. Genomic DNA extraction from the blood cell samples was performed with the Qiagen DNeasy Blood Extraction Kit. The data derive from a study of cytomegalovirus exposure and HLA in healthy donors (dated by TCRdb to 2015 to 2018). About the study as a whole: An earlier analysis of several hundred of the donors reported approximately 300 Gb of sequence data and some 120 million unique TCR beta sequences from 190 million or so T cells. About 310 gigabases of sequencing data and approximately 80 million unique TCR sequences were included in an early release covering about 700 HLA-typed donors. The genetic ancestry cluster associated with self-reported Caucasian donors included 81% of the 300 to 400 genotyped donors. The study aimed to test whether signatures of past pathogen exposure could be identified by cataloging public T cell receptors. The T cell repertoires of under 750 subjects were profiled by immunosequencing and related to cytomegalovirus serostatus. In addition to the first cohort of 650 to 800 subjects, a separate validation cohort of 120 different subjects was used. To predict cytomegalovirus infection status, the study combined high-throughput TCR immunosequencing, statistical association of individual TCRs with disease status, and machine learning. To study patterns of TCR occurrence, a later analysis re-analyzed previously published TCR beta repertoires from 666 donors and added high-resolution HLA genotyping. Rather than using new phenotypic data, the later analysis identified candidate immune exposures from TCR beta sequences and from how often those sequences occurred across donors. An earlier analysis of about 620 of the donors applied high-throughput TCR beta sequencing to assess whether each TCR beta V gene segment acted as functional or pseudogenic. Donor age, sex, ethnicity and CMV serostatus were compiled together with the repertoire data. Genome-wide SNP genotypes for about 60% of the roughly 700 donors were used in a later genetic analysis, which treated that subset as a discovery cohort. All discovery cohort repertoires had been generated using a single sequencing platform. Class I and class II HLA loci were covered by the typing at four-digit resolution. The number of donors typed differed by locus, with about 629-640 for A, B, C, DRB1 and DQB1, 522 for DQA1, 600 to 610 for DPA1, and over 400 for DPB1. Roughly 5 DR-DQ haplotypes were handled as single units for association and clustering, since linkage in the cohort was strong. Among 398 genotyped donors of the cohort, an average of approximately 240,000 unique TCR beta nucleotide sequences were sequenced per donor, 15% to 20% of them non-productive. Results and caveats for the whole study, not just this receptor: The only immune exposure information available for the cohort was CMV serostatus. A cluster of highly shared sequence variants was judged likely to represent a technical artifact of the sequencing pipeline. When HLA alleles, especially DR and DQ, strongly co-occurred, attributing TCR associations to individual alleles was difficult. A later genetic analysis reported fewer N-insertions in productive TCRs among donors in an Asian-associated ancestry cluster than the approximately 700-donor mean. A few of the identified cytomegalovirus-associated TCR beta chains were confirmed in vitro to be specific for cytomegalovirus antigens. Most TCR sequences were observed very rarely across donors, whereas some public TCRs were present in many individuals. At a false discovery rate of 0.05, a later analysis linked around 17,000 TCR beta sequences to specific HLA alleles. A later analysis reported that several top co-occurrence clusters appeared linked to parvovirus B19, influenza, CMV and Epstein-Barr virus. Sequencing depth was assumed to be roughly uniform across donors in the presence/absence analyses, though that assumption may not hold. Only TCR beta chains were sequenced in this cohort, and the absence of alpha or paired-chain data limited detectable features. Most CMV-associated TCR beta chains appeared to be HLA-restricted in a later analysis, and the HLA associations seemed to be driven largely by CMV exposure. The study listed 164 TCR beta chains as associated with cytomegalovirus. The authors suggested that the approach could potentially be extended to other disease states and immunological phenotypes. In a later analysis, HLA-associated TCR beta chains showed more clonal expansion and lower generation probabilities than non-associated chains that were equally common. In an earlier analysis of roughly 500 of the donors, most TCR beta V segments appeared in productive rearrangements about 90% or about 30% of the time, broadly matching IMGT annotations. Because counts were too low, seventeen rarely observed V segments, including chromosome 9 orphons, were left out of the earlier analysis of some 600 of the donors. A further reported finding was that TCR beta sequences accurately predicted the HLA-A and HLA-B alleles for most subjects in the first cohort. Some IMGT-functional V segments, including TRBV6-2 and TRBV6-3, could not be distinguished by the 87-base-pair reads and were therefore excluded. In both the original and validation cohorts, the classifier was reported to diagnose cytomegalovirus status with high specificity and sensitivity. Correlated functional status among segregating V segments might reflect linkage disequilibrium, but an unknown experimental factor could not be ruled out. In a later analysis, the rate of TCR association differed among HLA loci, with DRB1 alleles having the most associated TCRs and HLA-C alleles having the fewest. Because HLA typing was missing for some donors at each locus, association tests included only the typed subset. A later genetic analysis associated a missense DCLRE1C variant with V-gene and J-gene trimming of TCR beta chains, and an independent cohort replicated the association.

The germline V gene (reference sequence) yields SEHNR for CDR1 and FQNEAQ for CDR2. From the cysteine through the phenylalanine, the CDR3 covers 14 amino acids. Only the CDR3 DNA is retained, 42 bases long and in frame from the first base. The clonotype originates from a man aged 35 to 55 in good health and CMV-seropositive. The rearrangement combines TRBV7-9 with TRBJ1-5; the junction holds 7 bases that match TRBD1. The source material was PBMCs. CDR3 reads: CSSSPDRGNQPQHF. The bases are TGTTCCAGCAGCCCCGACAGGGGCAATCAGCCCCAGCATTTT.